The entry that follows covers one TCR beta chain sequence. The antigen is not known. Other nucleotide sequences in the sample specify the same CDR3. The data were produced by immunoSEQ multiplex PCR, yet TCRdb's version contains in-frame clones alone and is incomplete. The table has about 2,200,000 clones, about 92% seen once. Naive CD8 isolation took CD45RO-negative cells positively selected for CCR7 and excluded terminally differentiated effector memory CD45RA+ cells. The donors, all of them Caucasian adults, lived in Nashville, Tennessee. The CDR3 runs to 15 residues. Germline trimming cut 3 bases from V and 2 bases from J; bases unmatched to any gene: 4. Per germline, CDR1 SGDLS and CDR2 YYNGEE. These data are taken from a study of shared clonotypes between healthy human individuals. As for the study in general: Per donor, CD8 memory used one plate, CD8 naive used two, CD4 memory used three and CD4 naive used three. Study-wide results and caveats: Rarefaction gave evidence that sorted-subset sequencing remained incomplete despite large depth. Naive subsets usually exceeded memory subsets in estimated richness.

This clonotype was sampled from a young man in good health. Some clones in this sample may be carry-over from other donors' samples. The chain employs TRBV9 and TRBJ2-7; 11 positions agree with TRBD2. Input material: naive CD8+ T cells from PBMCs. CDR3 nucleotides: TGTGCCAGCAGCGCGGGACTAGCGGAAACCTACGAGCAGTACTTC. This gives the protein CASSAGLAETYEQYF.